The 11 T cell receptor beta chains in this list originate from one sample, sequenced in a study of CD8 T cells in Susac syndrome. Roughly 0.45 to 1 ug RNA was reverse transcribed with random hexamers. Each CDR3 protein gets one entry after TCRdb re-called the immunoSEQ multiplex PCR reads with MiXCR. The data contain approximately 190,000 distinct CDR3 sequences, approximately 95% of them singletons. The source material was CD8+ T cells from PBMCs. The receptors shown here come from a human donor with Susac syndrome.

The chain recombines TRBV30 with TRBJ1-2, with D uncertain. Germline values: CDR1 GTSNPN, CDR2 SVGIG (reference sequence). Trimming cost V 0 bases and J 4 bases, with 9 bases left between them. The CDR3 is 13 residues long. CDR3 nucleotides: TGTGCCTGGAGTGTAGTATCCAGCTATGGCTACACCTTC. It translates to CAWSVVSSYGYTF.

This clonotype was seen a few times. The rearrangement uses TRBV3-1 and TRBJ2-2, with 7 bases identical to TRBD2. CDR1 LGHDT and CDR2 YNNKEL come from the germline V gene (reference sequence). This CDR3 has 16 amino acids. Trimming cost V 3 bases and J 6 bases; bases outside gene matches: 10. The chain's CDR3 is CASSHSRLAISGELFF. CDR3 DNA: TGTGCCAGCAGCCATTCGAGACTAGCAATTTCCGGGGAGCTGTTTTTT.

This clonotype was recorded once. This sequence joins TRBV24-1 and TRBJ2-6, with unresolved D. This CDR3 has 15 amino acids. Germline loops: CDR1 KGHDR, CDR2 SFDVKD. The V gene lost 3 bases and the J gene lost 3 bases, with 8 bases spanning the gap. The CDR3 DNA reads as TGTGCCACCAGTGATGCGTTTAGTGGGGCCAACGTCCTGACTTTC. Protein: CATSDAFSGANVLTF.

J is TRBJ1-2 and V is TRBV25-1, with 7 bases identical to TRBD1. Germline loops: CDR1 MGHDK, CDR2 SYGVNS. V was pared by 8 bases and J by 5 bases, with 11 bases of the junction left unmatched. This CDR3 has 14 amino acids. The CDR3: CASRGGGSWYGYTF. In nucleotides, the CDR3 is TGTGCCAGCCGAGGGGGCGGGTCTTGGTATGGCTACACCTTC.

The chain employs TRBV7-3 and TRBJ2-3; 10 nucleotides agree with TRBD2. After removal of 5 bases from V and 4 bases from J, the junction contained 6 bases not matched to a gene. CDR1 SGHTA and CDR2 FQGTGA come from the germline V gene. The CDR3 totals 15 residues. CDR3 DNA sequence: TGTGCCAGCAGCAATAGCGGGGGGTGGGCAGATACGCAGTATTTT. Residues: CASSNSGGWADTQYF.

V gene TRBV12-3 or TRBV12-4 combines with J gene TRBJ1-5; D not certain. The CDR3 consists of 15 residues. The V end lost 3 bases, the J end lost 5 bases, and 14 bases lay between the germline ends. This CDR3 is CASSFVAAPHQPQHF. The CDR3, as DNA: TGTGCCAGCAGTTTTGTGGCAGCTCCTCATCAGCCCCAGCATTTT.

J is TRBJ1-1 and V is TRBV12-3 or TRBV12-4; D gene uncertain. The CDR3 loop spans 12 amino acids. V gave up 3 bases and J gave up 3 bases, with 5 bases separating them. CDR3 DNA: TGTGCCAGCAGTTTGGCGTACACTGAAGCTTTCTTT. Protein product: CASSLAYTEAFF.

The chain joins TRBV18 to TRBJ1-2; D is perhaps TRBD1 (5 bases). Germline CDR1 reads KGHSH; CDR2 reads LQKENI. V lost 3 bases, J lost 0 bases, and 14 bases lay in between. The CDR3 is 16 residues long. The CDR3 here is CASSPQGRPTNYGYTF. The CDR3 DNA is TGTGCCAGCTCACCGCAGGGACGGCCAACTAACTATGGCTACACCTTC. Looking up the rest from reference TRBV18 and TRBJ1-2 gives the full variable domain: NAGVMQNPRHLVRRRGQEARLRCSPMKGHSHVYWYRQLPEEGLKFMVYLQKENIIDESGMPKERFSAEFPKEGPSILRIQQVVRGDSAAYFCASSPQGRPTNYGYTFGSGTRLTVV.

The chain carries TRBV30 and TRBJ1-4, with TRBD1 matching over 9 bases. Germline V gene data show CDR1 as GTSNPN and CDR2 as SVGIG (reference sequence). Trimming at V came to 4 bases and at J to 6 bases, leaving 6 bases not matched to a gene. The CDR3 loop spans 14 amino acids. The CDR3 reads CAWNAGTGYEKLFF. The CDR3 DNA follows: TGTGCCTGGAACGCCGGGACAGGGTATGAAAAACTGTTTTTT.

V and J are TRBV27 and TRBJ2-7; the match to TRBD2 covers 9 bases. The V segment lost 3 bases and the J segment 2 bases; nucleotides outside the gene matches: 2. The CDR3 is 14 amino acids. Germline values: CDR1 MNHEY, CDR2 SMNVEV (reference sequence). CDR3 sequence reads: CASSLSGRTYEQYF. The CDR3 nucleotides read TGTGCCAGCAGTTTGAGCGGGAGGACCTACGAGCAGTACTTC.

This chain connects TRBV27 to TRBJ2-1, with D perhaps TRBD2 (7 bases). Germline-derived CDR1 and CDR2 are MNHEY and SMNVEV (reference sequence). Trimming took off 5 bases at V and 7 bases at J, with 18 bases between the two ends. The CDR3 totals 15 residues. CDR3 sequence (DNA): TGTGCCAGCAGTCCATTAGGGGGAGGGCCGAATGAGCAGTTCTTC. It yields the protein CASSPLGGGPNEQFF.